These 20 T cell receptor beta chains were sequenced from one sample in a study of blood T cell repertoires in COVID-19. The repertoire was sequenced with immunoSEQ multiplex PCR; TCRdb's copy has only in-frame clones and lacks some. Of about 140,000 clones listed, around nine tenths are singletons. The sample consisted of peripheral blood. These receptors came from a man in his fifties with active or convalescent COVID-19.

The CDR3 sequence is CASSDRGHRNTEAFF. CDR3 sequence (DNA): TGTGCCAGCAGTGACCGGGGACATCGGAACACTGAAGCTTTCTTT. The chain employs TRBV25-1 and TRBJ1-1; D possibly corresponds to TRBD1 (6 bases). Germline V gene data show CDR1 as MGHDK and CDR2 as SYGVNS. The CDR3 extends over 15 amino acids. Trimming stripped 3 bases from V and 1 base from J, with 12 bases between.

The chain has TRBV23-1 and TRBJ2-6, with D tentatively TRBD1 (6 bases). TRBV23-1 is an ORF, and what it does is uncertain. The CDR3 covers 22 residues. V dropped 4 bases and J dropped 0 bases, with 28 bases sitting between them. The CDR3 DNA reads TGCGCCAGCAGTCCAACAATTCCCCCAACCTCTACAGGGAACTCTGGGGCCAACGTCCTGACTTTC. Its protein product is CASSPTIPPTSTGNSGANVLTF.

The chain is built from TRBV18 and TRBJ1-5, with TRBD1 as a possible D gene (5 bases). Trimming left V 5 bases short and J 5 bases short, with 13 bases between. Germline CDR1 and CDR2: KGHSH and LQKENI. The CDR3 covers 14 residues. The CDR3 DNA reads TGTGCCAGCTCATCGACAGTGTCCTATCAGCCCCAGCATTTT. This gives the protein CASSSTVSYQPQHF. The full variable domain, in which reference TRBV18 and TRBJ1-5 provide the parts outside the CDR3, is NAGVMQNPRHLVRRRGQEARLRCSPMKGHSHVYWYRQLPEEGLKFMVYLQKENIIDESGMPKERFSAEFPKEGPSILRIQQVVRGDSAAYFCASSSTVSYQPQHFGDGTRLSIL.

The chain couples TRBV6-2 or TRBV6-3 to TRBJ2-3; D remains unclear. Germline V lookup: CDR1 MNHEY, CDR2 SVGEGT. The CDR3 sequence is 13 residues long. V was shortened by 0 bases and J by 4 bases, with 5 bases between the two germline ends. CDR3 DNA: TGTGCCAGCAGTTACTCTATCGCAGATACGCAGTATTTT. The encoded protein is CASSYSIADTQYF.

There are a few counts of this clone. The V call is TRBV28, the J call TRBJ1-6; no clear D gene. Trimming removed 0 bases from V and 7 bases from J, with 7 bases in between. Germline lookup yields CDR1 MDHEN and CDR2 SYDVKM. The CDR3 is 14 amino acids. The CDR3 coding sequence is TGTGCCAGCAGTTTATGGGTCGGGAATTCACCCCTCCACTTT. It encodes CASSLWVGNSPLHF.

A word on this clone: Other DNA sequences in this specimen translate into the identical CDR3. The CDR3 sequence is CASSLTENYGYTF. The CDR3 DNA sequence: TGTGCCAGCAGTTTAACTGAAAACTATGGCTACACCTTC. This chain connects TRBV27 to TRBJ1-2; D uncertain. Deletions cut 2 bases from V and 2 bases from J, with 6 bases between. Per germline, CDR1 MNHEY and CDR2 SMNVEV (reference sequence). The length of the CDR3 is 13 residues.

A few counts support this clone. This chain links TRBV5-1 with TRBJ1-3, with TRBD1 matching over 9 bases. The CDR3 runs 14 residues. Germline CDR1 reads SGHRS; CDR2 reads YFSETQ. V was clipped by 3 bases and J by 8 bases; unmatched bases: 6. CDR3 residues: CASSSGTGPDTIYF. CDR3 nucleotide sequence: TGCGCCAGCAGCTCCGGGACAGGGCCGGACACCATATATTTT.

The V gene is TRBV29-1, the J gene TRBJ1-4, with D unclear. V lost 7 bases to trimming and J lost 7 bases, with 16 bases between them. This CDR3 contains 13 residues. Germline CDR1 is SQVTM and CDR2 is ANQGSEA. The DNA for the CDR3 is TGCAGCGGCCTAGAGAGTGGAAGTGAAAAACTGTTTTTT. It translates to CSGLESGSEKLFF.

This sequence joins TRBV6-6 and TRBJ2-1, with TRBD2 identical over 10 bases. Unmatched junction bases numbered 5, after V lost 5 bases and J lost 4 bases. The CDR3 sequence is 15 residues long. Germline loops: CDR1 MNHNY, CDR2 SVGAGI (reference sequence). The CDR3: CASSHLAGAYNEQFF. In DNA form, the CDR3 reads TGTGCCAGCAGTCACCTAGCGGGAGCGTACAATGAGCAGTTCTTC.

The rearrangement links TRBV15 to TRBJ2-7; possible D gene TRBD2, 6 bases. Germline CDR1 and CDR2: LNHNV and YYDKDF (reference sequence). CDR3 size: 17 residues. Between the trimmed V and J ends, which lost 0 bases and 0 bases, there was a span of 15 bases. The CDR3 nucleotides read TGTGCCACCAGCAGAGATCAGGTTGGGGGGACCTCCTACGAGCAGTACTTC. Protein sequence: CATSRDQVGGTSYEQYF.

There are many counts of this clone. The genes are TRBV16 and TRBJ2-7; TRBD2 agrees at 10 bases. Germline CDR1 KGHSY, CDR2 FQNENV. This CDR3 region has 15 residues. The V segment lost 4 bases and the J segment 2 bases; nucleotides outside the gene matches: 5. The CDR3 loop reads CASSLRTSGAYEQYF. As DNA, the CDR3 is TGTGCCAGCAGCCTGCGGACTAGCGGCGCCTACGAGCAGTACTTC.

This chain links TRBV7-8 with TRBJ1-4, with TRBD1 identical over 8 bases. The CDR3 runs to 17 residues. Germline CDR1 is SGHVS and CDR2 is FQNEAQ. The J segment lost 3 bases and the V segment lost 5 bases, leaving 11 bases of the junction unmatched. The CDR3 protein is CASSPRQGAKANEKLFF. The CDR3 nucleotides are TGTGCCAGCAGCCCCCGCCAGGGGGCAAAGGCTAATGAAAAACTGTTTTTT.

This chain uses TRBV6-5 with TRBJ2-5, with D possibly matching TRBD1 (6 bases). The CDR3 runs to 14 residues. Germline values: CDR1 MNHEY, CDR2 SVGAGI. Trimming took off 7 bases at V and 5 bases at J, with 17 bases between the two ends. CDR3 loop: CASKGHPPGETQYF. CDR3 in DNA: TGTGCCAGCAAGGGACATCCTCCAGGGGAGACCCAGTACTTC.

The count of this clone is one. The chain joins TRBV28 to TRBJ2-1, with 7 bases that match TRBD2. Germline-derived CDR1 and CDR2 are MDHEN and SYDVKM. The trim removed 2 bases at V and 8 bases at J, leaving 12 bases unmatched. This CDR3 spans 16 amino acids. The CDR3 DNA follows: TGTGCCAGCAGTTTAGAGATTGCGGGAGTAGGCTATGAGCAGTTCTTC. This encodes CASSLEIAGVGYEQFF.

This rearrangement joins TRBV19 to TRBJ2-5; 11 bases fit TRBD2. Looked up from germline, CDR1 is LNHDA and CDR2 is SQIVND (reference sequence). The CDR3 sequence is 15 residues long. J lost 0 bases, V lost 5 bases, and 2 bases had no gene match. The DNA of the CDR3 is TGTGCCAGTAGTCGACTAGCGGGATACCAAGAGACCCAGTACTTC. Protein sequence: CASSRLAGYQETQYF.

The rearrangement uses TRBV9 and TRBJ2-5, with TRBD2 identical over 13 bases. V lost 0 bases, J lost 2 bases, and 7 bases stayed unmatched. The length of the CDR3 is 18 residues. Germline CDR1 is SGDLS and CDR2 is YYNGEE. The DNA of the CDR3 is TGTGCCAGCAGCGTAGCTTATGGGGGACTAGCGGGACAAGAGACCCAGTACTTC. Its protein is CASSVAYGGLAGQETQYF. Based on the CDR3 plus reference TRBV9 and TRBJ2-5, the full variable domain is DSGVTQTPKHLITATGQRVTLRCSPRSGDLSVYWYQQSLDQGLQFLIQYYNGEERAKGNILERFSAQQFPDLHSELNLSSLELGDSALYFCASSVAYGGLAGQETQYFGPGTRLLVL.

V gene TRBV9 combines with J gene TRBJ2-1, with TRBD2 matching 9 bases. V lost 2 bases and J lost 1; bases outside the gene matches: 4. CDR3 size: 16 residues. Germline CDR1 SGDLS, CDR2 YYNGEE. CDR3 in DNA: TGTGCCAGCAGCGTTCGACTAGCGGATTCCTACAATGAGCAGTTCTTC. It encodes CASSVRLADSYNEQFF.

The V gene is TRBV29-1, the J gene TRBJ2-7, with 10 bases matching TRBD1. Per the germline V gene, CDR1 is SQVTM and CDR2 is ANQGSEA. This CDR3 comprises 12 residues. J was trimmed by 3 bases and V by 4 bases; bases with no gene match: 0. CDR3 coding DNA: TGCAGCGTTGGGGACAGGGGCTACGAGCAGTACTTC. This sequence encodes CSVGDRGYEQYF.

The rearrangement links TRBV7-8 to TRBJ2-5, with a possible D match to TRBD1 (5 bases). The length of the CDR3 is 14 residues. Germline V CDR1 and CDR2: SGHVS, FQNEAQ. V shed 0 bases and J shed 5 bases, with 10 bases lying between them. The chain's CDR3 is CASSLAPAGETQYF. CDR3 coding DNA: TGTGCCAGCAGCTTAGCGCCAGCAGGGGAGACCCAGTACTTC.

V and J are TRBV29-1 and TRBJ1-1, with 8 bases lining up with TRBD1. Germline V gene lookup returns CDR1 SQVTM and CDR2 ANQGSEA. With V trimmed by 4 bases and J by 4 bases, 8 bases remained unmatched. This CDR3 spans 14 amino acids. The CDR3 nucleotides are TGCAGCGTTGCCGGCCGACAGGGGAGCACTGAAGCTTTCTTT. Amino acids: CSVAGRQGSTEAFF.